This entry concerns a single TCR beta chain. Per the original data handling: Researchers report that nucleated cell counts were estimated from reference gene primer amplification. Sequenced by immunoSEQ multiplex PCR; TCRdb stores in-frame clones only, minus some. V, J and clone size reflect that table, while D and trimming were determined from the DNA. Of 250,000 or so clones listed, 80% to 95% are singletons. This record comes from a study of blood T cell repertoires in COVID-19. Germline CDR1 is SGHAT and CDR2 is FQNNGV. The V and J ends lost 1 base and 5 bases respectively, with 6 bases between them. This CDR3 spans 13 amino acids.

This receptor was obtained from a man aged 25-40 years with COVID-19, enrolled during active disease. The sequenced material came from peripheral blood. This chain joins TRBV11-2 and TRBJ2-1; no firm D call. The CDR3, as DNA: TGTGCCAGCAGCTTAGGGCAGAACAATGAGCAGTTCTTC. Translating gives CASSLGQNNEQFF.